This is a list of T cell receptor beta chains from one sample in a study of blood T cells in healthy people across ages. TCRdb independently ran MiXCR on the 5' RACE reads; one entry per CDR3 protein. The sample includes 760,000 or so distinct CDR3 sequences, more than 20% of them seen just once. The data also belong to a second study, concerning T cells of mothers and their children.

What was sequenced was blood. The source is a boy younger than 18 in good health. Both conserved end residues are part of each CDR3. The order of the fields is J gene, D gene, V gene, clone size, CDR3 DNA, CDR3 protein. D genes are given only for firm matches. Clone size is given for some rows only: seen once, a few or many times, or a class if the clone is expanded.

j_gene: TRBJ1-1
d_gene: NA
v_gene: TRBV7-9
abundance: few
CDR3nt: TGTGCCAGCGGCAGGGGTAGCACTGAAGCTTTCTTT
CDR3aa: CASGRGSTEAFF

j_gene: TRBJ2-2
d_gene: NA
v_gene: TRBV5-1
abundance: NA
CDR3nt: TGCGCCAGCAGCATAGACCCGGGCGGCACCGGGGAGCTGTTTTTT
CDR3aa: CASSIDPGGTGELFF

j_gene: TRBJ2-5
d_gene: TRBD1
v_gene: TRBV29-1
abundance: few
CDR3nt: TGCAGCGTGGAAGACAGGGAGCAAGAGACCCAGTACTTC
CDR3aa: CSVEDREQETQYF

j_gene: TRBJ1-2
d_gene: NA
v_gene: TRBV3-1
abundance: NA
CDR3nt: TGTGCCAGCAGCCTCAGACAAGGGATCAATAAGTATGGCTACACCTTC
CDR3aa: CASSLRQGINKYGYTF

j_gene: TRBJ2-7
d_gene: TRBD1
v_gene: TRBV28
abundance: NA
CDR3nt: TGTGCCAGCAGGGGCCCACAGGGGAACGAGCAGTACTTC
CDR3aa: CASRGPQGNEQYF

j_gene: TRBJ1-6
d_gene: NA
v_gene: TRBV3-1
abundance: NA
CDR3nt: TGTGCCAGCAGCCAAGGTATTAGAGTCCACTTT
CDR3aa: CASSQGIRVHF

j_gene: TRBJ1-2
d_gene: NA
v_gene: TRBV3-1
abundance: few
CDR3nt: TGTGCCAGCAGTCAGCCCTATGGCTACACCTTC
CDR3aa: CASSQPYGYTF

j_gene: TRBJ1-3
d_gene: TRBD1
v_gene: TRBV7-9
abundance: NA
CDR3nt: TGTGCCAGCAGCCAGCGACAGGGGCGTTCAGGAAACACCATATATTTT
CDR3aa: CASSQRQGRSGNTIYF

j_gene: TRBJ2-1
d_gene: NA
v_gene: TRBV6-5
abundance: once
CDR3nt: TGTGCCAGCATACAAGTTAGGGAGTACAATGAGCAGTTCTTC
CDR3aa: CASIQVREYNEQFF

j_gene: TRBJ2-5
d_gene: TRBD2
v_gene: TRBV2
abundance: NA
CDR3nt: TGTGCCAGCAGGGAACTGCGGGAGGGAGAGACCCAGTACTTC
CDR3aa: CASRELREGETQYF

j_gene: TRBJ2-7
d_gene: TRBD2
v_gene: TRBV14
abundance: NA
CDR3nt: TGTGCCAGCAGCCAAGGCCGGACTAGCGGATCCTACGAGCAGTACTTC
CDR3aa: CASSQGRTSGSYEQYF

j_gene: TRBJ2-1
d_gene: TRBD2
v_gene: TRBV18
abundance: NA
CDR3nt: TGTGCCAGCTCACCACTAGCGGGAGTGGGTGAGCAGTTCTTC
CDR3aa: CASSPLAGVGEQFF

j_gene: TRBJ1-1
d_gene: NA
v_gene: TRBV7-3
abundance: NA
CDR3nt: TGTGCCAGCAGCCGCGGAGCGGACACTGAAGCTTTCTTT
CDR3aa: CASSRGADTEAFF

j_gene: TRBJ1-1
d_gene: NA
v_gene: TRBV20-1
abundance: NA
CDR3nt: TGCAGTGCTAGAGTCCGGGGGAAAGACACTGAAGCTTTCTTT
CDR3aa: CSARVRGKDTEAFF

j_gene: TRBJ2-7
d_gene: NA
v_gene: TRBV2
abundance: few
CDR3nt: TGTGCCAACAAAAGGGGGGTAACTGGCGGGAGCTCCTACGAGCAGTACTTC
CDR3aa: CANKRGVTGGSSYEQYF

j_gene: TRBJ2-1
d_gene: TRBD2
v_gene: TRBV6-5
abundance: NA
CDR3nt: TGTGCCAGCAGCCGGCAAGGGGGGACTAGCCATGAGCAGTTCTTC
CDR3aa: CASSRQGGTSHEQFF

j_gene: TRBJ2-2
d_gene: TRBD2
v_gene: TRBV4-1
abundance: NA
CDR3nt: TGCGCCAGCAGCGCACTAGCGGGAGTATCCACCGGGGAGCTGTTTTTT
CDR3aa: CASSALAGVSTGELFF

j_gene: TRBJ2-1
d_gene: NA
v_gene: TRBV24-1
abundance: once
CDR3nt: TGTGCCACCGCCACGGTAAGGGAAGGCAGTTCCTACAATGAGCAGTTCTTC
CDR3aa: CATATVREGSSYNEQFF

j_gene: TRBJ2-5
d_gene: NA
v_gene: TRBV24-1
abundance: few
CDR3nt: TGTGCCACCAGTGATCCACGTCGGGTCAAAGAGACCCAGTACTTC
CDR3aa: CATSDPRRVKETQYF

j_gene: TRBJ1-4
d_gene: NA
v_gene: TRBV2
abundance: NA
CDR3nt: TGTGCCAGCCTCCCCGGACGGGAGGGGAAACTGTTTTTT
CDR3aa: CASLPGREGKLFF

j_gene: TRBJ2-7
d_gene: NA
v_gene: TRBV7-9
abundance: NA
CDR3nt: TGTGCCAGCAGCTCCCGCGAGGCTGAAGCTGGGCTGGAGCAGTACTTC
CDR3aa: CASSSREAEAGLEQYF

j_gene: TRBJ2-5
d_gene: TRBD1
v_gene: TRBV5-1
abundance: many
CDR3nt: TGTGCCAGCAGTTTGGCCGGGACAGGTCAAGAGACCCAGTACTTC
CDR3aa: CASSLAGTGQETQYF

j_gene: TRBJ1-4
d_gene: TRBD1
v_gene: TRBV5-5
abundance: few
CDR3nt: TGTGCCAGCAGTCTCGGACAGGGTGTACCTAATGAAAAACTGTTTTTT
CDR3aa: CASSLGQGVPNEKLFF

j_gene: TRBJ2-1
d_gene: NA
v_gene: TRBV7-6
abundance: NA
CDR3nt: TGTGCCAGCAGCTCCCCCTTCGTGAGGGCCGAGTACAATGAGCAGTTCTTC
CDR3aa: CASSSPFVRAEYNEQFF

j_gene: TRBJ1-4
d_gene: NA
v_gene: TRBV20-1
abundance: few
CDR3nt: TGCAGTGCTAGAGGGTGGACAGAGGCTGAAAAACTGTTTTTT
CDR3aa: CSARGWTEAEKLFF

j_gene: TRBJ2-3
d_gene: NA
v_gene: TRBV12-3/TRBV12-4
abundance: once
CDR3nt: TGTGCCAGCAATGAAGCAGCAGATGCGCAGTATTTT
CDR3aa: CASNEAADAQYF

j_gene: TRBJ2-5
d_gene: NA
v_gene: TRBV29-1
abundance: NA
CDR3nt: TGCAGCGTTGAAGATTTAGCTGAAGAGACCCAGTACTTC
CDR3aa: CSVEDLAEETQYF

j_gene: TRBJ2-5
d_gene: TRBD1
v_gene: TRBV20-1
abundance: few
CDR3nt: TGCAGTGCTAGAGATCTGGGGACAGGGGTTGTTGAGGAGACCCAGTACTTC
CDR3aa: CSARDLGTGVVEETQYF

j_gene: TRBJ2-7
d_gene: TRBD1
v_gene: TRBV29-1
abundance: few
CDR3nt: TGCAGCGTTGGGGGGACAGGGACTTCCCACGAGCAGTACTTC
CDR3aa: CSVGGTGTSHEQYF

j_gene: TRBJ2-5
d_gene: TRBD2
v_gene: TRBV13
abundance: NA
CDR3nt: TGTGCCAGCAGAGCGGGGGAAGAGACCCAGTACTTC
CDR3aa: CASRAGEETQYF

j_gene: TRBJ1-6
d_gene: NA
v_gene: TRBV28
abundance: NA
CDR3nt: TGTGCCAGCAGTTTACCAGGCCCTAATTCACCCCTCCACTTT
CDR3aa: CASSLPGPNSPLHF

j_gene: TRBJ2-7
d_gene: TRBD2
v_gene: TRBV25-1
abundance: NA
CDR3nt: TGTGCCAGCAGTGAGTATGTACTAGCGGGAAGCTCCTACGAGCAGTACTTC
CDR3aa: CASSEYVLAGSSYEQYF

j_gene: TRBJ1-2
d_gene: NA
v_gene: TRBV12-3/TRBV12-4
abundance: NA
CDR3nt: TGTGCCAGCACCTCTGGTGATGGCTACACCTTC
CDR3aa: CASTSGDGYTF

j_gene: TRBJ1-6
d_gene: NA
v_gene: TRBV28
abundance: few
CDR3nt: TGTGCCAGCAGTTTCGAACTACGGAGCACGGGGTTT
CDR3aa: CASSFELRSTGF

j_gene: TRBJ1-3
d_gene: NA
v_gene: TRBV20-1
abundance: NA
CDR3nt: TGCAGTGCTAGGGGACTCCTGAACTCTGGAAACACCATATATTTT
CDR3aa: CSARGLLNSGNTIYF

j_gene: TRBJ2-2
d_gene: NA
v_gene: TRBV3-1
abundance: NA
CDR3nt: TGTGCCAGCAGCCTCCCTAGGGGGGGGAACACCGGGGAGCTGTTTTTT
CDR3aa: CASSLPRGGNTGELFF

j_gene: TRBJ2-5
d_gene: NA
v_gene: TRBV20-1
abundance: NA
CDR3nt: TGCAGTGCTAGTAAGCCCCAAGAGGCCCAGTACTTC
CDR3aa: CSASKPQEAQYF

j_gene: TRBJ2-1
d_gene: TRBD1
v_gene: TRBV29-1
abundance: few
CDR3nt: TGCAGCGTCGCCGGGACAGAGCTACTCCCCTACAATGAGCAGTTCTTC
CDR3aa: CSVAGTELLPYNEQFF

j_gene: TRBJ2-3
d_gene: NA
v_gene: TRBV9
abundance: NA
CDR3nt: TGTGCCAGCAGCGACGGGACCATAGATACGCAGTATTTT
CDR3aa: CASSDGTIDTQYF

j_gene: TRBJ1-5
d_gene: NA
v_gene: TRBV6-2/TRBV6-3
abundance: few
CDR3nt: TGTGCCAGCAGTTGGGGTGTGGACAATCAGCCCCAGCATTTT
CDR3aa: CASSWGVDNQPQHF

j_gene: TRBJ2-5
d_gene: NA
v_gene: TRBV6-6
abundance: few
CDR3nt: TGTGCCAGCAGTTACGGGGTTTTGGAGACCCAGTACTTC
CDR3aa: CASSYGVLETQYF

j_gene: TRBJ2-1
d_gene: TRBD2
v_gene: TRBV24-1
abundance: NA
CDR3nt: TGTGCCACCAGTGATGGGCGGGGGTACTACAATGAGCAGTTCTTC
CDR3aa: CATSDGRGYYNEQFF